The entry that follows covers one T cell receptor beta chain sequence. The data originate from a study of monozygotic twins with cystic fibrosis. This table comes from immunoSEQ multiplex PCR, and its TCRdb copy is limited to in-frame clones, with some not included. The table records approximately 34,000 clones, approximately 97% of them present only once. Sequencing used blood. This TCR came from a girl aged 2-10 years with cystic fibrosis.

The CDR3 loop is CASSQGTAPYTGELFF. The CDR3, as DNA: TGCGCCAGCAGCCAAGGTACCGCACCTTACACCGGGGAGCTGTTTTTT. The chain uses TRBV5-1 and TRBJ2-2; D gene unclear. Trimming took 4 bases from V and 3 from J, leaving 16 bases between them. The V gene's germline CDR1 is SGHRS and CDR2 YFSETQ. This CDR3 comprises 16 residues.